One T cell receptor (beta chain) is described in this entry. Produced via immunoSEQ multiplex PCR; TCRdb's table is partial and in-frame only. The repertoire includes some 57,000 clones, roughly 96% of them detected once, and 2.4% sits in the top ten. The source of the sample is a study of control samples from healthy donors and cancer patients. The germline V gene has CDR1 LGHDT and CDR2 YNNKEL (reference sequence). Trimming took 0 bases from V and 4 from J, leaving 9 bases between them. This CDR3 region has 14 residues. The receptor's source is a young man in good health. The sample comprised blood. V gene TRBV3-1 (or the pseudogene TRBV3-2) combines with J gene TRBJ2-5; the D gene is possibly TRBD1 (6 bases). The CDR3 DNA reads TGTGCCAGCAGCCAAGATTCCAGGGGAGAGACCCAGTACTTC. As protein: CASSQDSRGETQYF.